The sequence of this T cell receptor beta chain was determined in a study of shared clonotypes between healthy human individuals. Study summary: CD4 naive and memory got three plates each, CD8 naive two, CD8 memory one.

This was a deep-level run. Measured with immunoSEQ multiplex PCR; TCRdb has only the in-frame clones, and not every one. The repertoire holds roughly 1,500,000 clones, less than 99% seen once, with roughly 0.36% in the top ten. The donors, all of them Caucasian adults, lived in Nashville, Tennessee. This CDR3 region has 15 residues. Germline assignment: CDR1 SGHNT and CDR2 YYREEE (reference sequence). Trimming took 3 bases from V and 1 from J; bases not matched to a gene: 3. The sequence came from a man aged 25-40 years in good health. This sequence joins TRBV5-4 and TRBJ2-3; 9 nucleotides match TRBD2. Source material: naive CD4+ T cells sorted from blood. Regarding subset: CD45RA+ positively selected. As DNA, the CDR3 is TGTGCCAGCAGCTCCGGCGGGGGGGGCACAGATACGCAGTATTTT. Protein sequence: CASSSGGGGTDTQYF.